The source of this TCR beta chain is a study of shared clonotypes between healthy human individuals. The assay was carried out at the deep level. Sequencing used immunoSEQ multiplex PCR; TCRdb keeps in-frame clones, though not all of them. The top ten hold 12% of the sample, which has approximately 470,000 clones, approximately 82% seen once. There were no recent acute infections or vaccinations among the donors, who were healthy HIV-negative adults. Germline V gene sequence: CDR1 SGHRS, CDR2 YFSETQ. The CDR3 totals 17 residues. Trimming took 2 bases from V and 6 from J; bases not matched to a gene: 15.

The TCR comes from a woman aged 35 to 49 in good health. Some clones in this sample may be carry-over from other donors' samples. This chain connects TRBV5-1 to TRBJ2-3; 7 bases match TRBD2. Sequencing input: PBMCs. CDR3 sequence reads: CASSLRSGAGVQDTQYF. CDR3 in DNA: TGCGCCAGCAGCTTAAGGTCTGGGGCGGGAGTCCAGGATACGCAGTATTTT.